These 27 T cell receptor beta chains were sequenced from one sample in a study of blood T cells in healthy people across ages. Through a sample-barcoded 5' primer and a J-beta primer mix, a second PCR was run for about 6 to 11 cycles. TCRdb re-analysed the 5' RACE reads in MiXCR, keeping a single row per CDR3 protein. Among hundreds of thousands of distinct CDR3 sequences listed, around 38% were seen once. What was sequenced was blood. The receptors originated from a man older than 75 in good health.

This clonotype was counted a few times. This chain connects TRBV7-2 to TRBJ2-1, with 11 bases fitting TRBD2. The DNA end is more similar to TRBJ2-7, so the J call may be wrong. Germline V gives CDR1 SGHTA, CDR2 FQGNSA. The CDR3 runs 16 residues. CDR3 region: CASSSRTSGLYNEQYF. The CDR3 DNA sequence: TGTGCCAGCAGCTCTAGGACTAGCGGGCTCTACAATGAGCAGTACTTC.

The table lists this clonotype with a few counts. The V and J genes are TRBV4-1 and TRBJ2-3; 16 bases fit TRBD2. With 5 bases clipped from V and 0 bases from J, the junction kept 8 bases outside the gene matches. Germline CDR1 is MGHRA and CDR2 is YSYEKL. This CDR3 region has 19 residues. CDR3 sequence: CASSGGLAGGDSSTDTQYF. CDR3 DNA: TGCGCCAGCAGCGGGGGACTAGCGGGGGGGGATTCTAGCACAGATACGCAGTATTTT.

The chain carries TRBV5-1 and TRBJ1-1; no reliable D call. Deletions cut 0 bases from V and 0 bases from J, with 15 bases between. The CDR3 runs to 17 residues. Germline V gene sequence: CDR1 SGHRS, CDR2 YFSETQ. The CDR3 protein is CASSLGGRRRVNTEAFF. The CDR3 DNA sequence: TGCGCCAGCAGCTTGGGTGGAAGGCGGCGGGTGAACACTGAAGCTTTCTTT.

The rearrangement uses TRBV15 and TRBJ2-5; D tentatively fits TRBD1 or TRBD2 (6 bases each). The germline V and J ends were trimmed by 0 bases and 6 bases, with 29 bases remaining between them. This CDR3 is built from 20 residues. Germline V gene lookup returns CDR1 LNHNV and CDR2 YYDKDF (reference sequence). The CDR3 nucleotides are TGTGCCACCAGCAGAGATCCACTTGGAACCGGGGGCACCGGTGTTAAGACCCAGTACTTC. Protein product: CATSRDPLGTGGTGVKTQYF.

The rearrangement uses TRBV5-1 and TRBJ1-6; D ambiguous. Germline CDR1 reads SGHRS; CDR2 reads YFSETQ. There are 15 residues in the CDR3. Between the trimmed V and J ends, which lost 4 bases and 0 bases, there was a span of 8 bases. The CDR3 region has the DNA TGCGCCAGCAGCCAACAGAGCTCCTATAATTCACCCCTCCACTTT. This encodes CASSQQSSYNSPLHF.

For the CDR3, the DNA is TGTGCCACCAGCAGAGATTGGGCTAGCGGGAACAATGAGCAGTTCTTC. Translation: CATSRDWASGNNEQFF. The chain recombines TRBV15 with TRBJ2-1; 9 positions match TRBD2. V lost 0 bases, J lost 5 bases, and 5 bases stayed unmatched. Germline loops: CDR1 LNHNV, CDR2 YYDKDF (reference sequence). This CDR3 contains 16 residues.

This clonotype was detected only once. Mismatch with germline at one junction end may stem from a read error. This chain links TRBV12-3 or TRBV12-4 with TRBJ1-5; 10 nucleotides line up with TRBD1. The CDR3 runs 14 residues. CDR3 in DNA: TGTGCCAGCAGCAGGGACAGGGGTGTTCAGCTCCAGCATTTT. This translates into CASSRDRGVQLQHF.

V gene TRBV6-2 or TRBV6-3 combines with J gene TRBJ2-6, with TRBD2 matching over 8 bases. Germline V gives CDR1 MNHEY, CDR2 SVGEGT. Unmatched junction bases numbered 6, after V lost 5 bases and J lost 6 bases. This CDR3 comprises 15 residues. This CDR3 is CASSPAGAEANVLTF. Here the CDR3 DNA reads TGTGCCAGCAGTCCAGCGGGAGCCGAGGCCAACGTCCTGACTTTC.

Only a few counts were recorded for this clonotype. Here the CDR3 DNA reads TGTGCCAGCAGTTTAAGAGGGACAGGGTTTGACGGGGAGCTGTTTTTT. The encoded protein is CASSLRGTGFDGELFF. The rearrangement joins TRBV12-3 or TRBV12-4 to TRBJ2-2; TRBD1 matches at 9 bases. The CDR3 length is 16 residues. The junction had 8 bases not matched to a gene; V was cut back by 2 bases and J by 7 bases.

This chain uses TRBV4-3 with TRBJ2-7; the D gene could be TRBD1 or TRBD2 (5 bases each). V gave up 1 base and J gave up 2 bases, with 12 bases separating them. The CDR3 is 15 residues long. Per the germline V gene, CDR1 is LGHNA and CDR2 is YSLEER. The CDR3 sequence is CASSQGGWGTYEQYF. In DNA form, the CDR3 reads TGCGCCAGCAGCCAAGGGGGCTGGGGGACCTACGAGCAGTACTTC.

The chain uses TRBV4-1 and TRBJ2-7; D is perhaps TRBD1 (6 bases). Matching the DNA end better, TRBJ2-5 makes the J call doubtful. This CDR3 region has 16 residues. CDR1 is MGHRA and CDR2 is YSYEKL in the germline V gene. CDR3 protein: CASSLALGAIGKTQYF. DNA of the CDR3: TGCGCCAGCAGCCTCGCTCTGGGGGCTATCGGAAAGACCCAGTACTTC.

This clonotype has a count of ten or more. This sequence joins TRBV7-2 and TRBJ2-3, with 8 nucleotides matching TRBD2. The CDR3 has 14 residues. Germline CDR1 reads SGHTA; CDR2 reads FQGNSA. V gave up 5 bases and J gave up 4 bases; unmatched junction bases: 5. CDR3 region: CASSAVSGADTQYF. CDR3 bases: TGTGCCAGCAGCGCCGTTAGCGGGGCAGATACGCAGTATTTT.

Many counts were recorded for this clonotype. The chain carries TRBV20-1 and TRBJ2-7, with 7 bases fitting TRBD1. The germline gives CDR1 DFQATT, CDR2 SNEGSKA (reference sequence). Losses at the gene ends were 6 bases for V and 3 bases for J; bases not matched to a gene: 5. The CDR3 covers 12 residues. The DNA of the CDR3 is TGCAGTGCAAGGACAGGAGTCTACGAGCAGTACTTC. Its translation is CSARTGVYEQYF.

With regard to this clonotype: A much larger clonotype is one base distant, so this may be a read error. This rearrangement joins TRBV7-9 to TRBJ2-5; maybe TRBD2 (6 bases). V lost 5 bases and J 11 bases, leaving 21 bases between the germline ends. The length of the CDR3 is 14 residues. Germline V CDR1 and CDR2: SEHNR, FQNEAQ (reference sequence). CDR3 amino acids: CASSAPGGEPEQYF. CDR3 nucleotide sequence: TGTGCCAGCAGCGCCCCAGGAGGGGAGCCTGAGCAGTACTTC.

This clonotype was seen a handful of times. V and J are TRBV20-1 and TRBJ2-1; no clear D. The germline gives CDR1 DFQATT, CDR2 SNEGSKA (reference sequence). The CDR3 runs 11 residues. The V end lost 3 bases, the J end lost 6 bases, and 6 bases lay between the germline ends. The CDR3 nucleotides are TGCAGTGCTAGCAAGGGCAATGAGCAGTTCTTC. Protein sequence: CSASKGNEQFF.

V and J are TRBV14 and TRBJ2-1; D unresolved. The V end was cut by 2 bases, the J end by 3 bases, with 14 bases between. The CDR3 length is 16 residues. Germline lookup yields CDR1 SGHDN and CDR2 FVKESK. The CDR3 spells CASSQLRRANYNEQFF. In DNA form, the CDR3 reads TGTGCCAGCAGCCAATTAAGACGGGCCAACTACAATGAGCAGTTCTTC.

This rearrangement joins TRBV3-1 to TRBJ1-3, with 8 bases fitting TRBD1. CDR1 and CDR2 from the germline V gene are LGHDT and YNNKEL (reference sequence). Trimming removed 5 bases from V and 0 bases from J; junction bases left unmatched: 15. There are 19 residues in the CDR3. The CDR3 region is CASSTGQARSGLSGNTIYF. The CDR3 DNA reads as TGTGCCAGCAGCACGGGACAGGCCCGATCTGGGCTCTCTGGAAACACCATATATTTT.

This clonotype has only a few counts. This chain links TRBV4-3 with TRBJ1-2, with D uncertain. Germline assignment: CDR1 LGHNA and CDR2 YSLEER. The V and J ends lost 0 bases and 8 bases respectively, with 10 bases between them. This CDR3 has 13 residues. CDR3 loop: CASSQERGKGYTF. CDR3 nucleotides: TGCGCCAGCAGCCAAGAGAGAGGGAAAGGCTACACCTTC.

This clonotype has a handful of counts. The chain employs TRBV20-1 and TRBJ2-3; 8 bases agree with TRBD1. Trimming took 4 bases from V and 6 from J; bases not matched to a gene: 9. Looked up from germline, CDR1 is DFQATT and CDR2 is SNEGSKA (reference sequence). This CDR3 spans 14 amino acids. DNA of the CDR3: TGCAGTGCTATGCAGGGGGCGTTGTTTGATACGCAGTATTTT. Amino acid sequence: CSAMQGALFDTQYF.

This clonotype has just a few counts. A much larger clone lies one base from this, so it may be a read error. CDR3: CASSQVAGDATQYF. In DNA form, the CDR3 reads TGTGCCAGCAGTCAGGTAGCGGGAGACGCTACGCAGTATTTT. The rearrangement uses TRBV28 and TRBJ2-3, with 9 bases that match TRBD2. Germline values: CDR1 MDHEN, CDR2 SYDVKM. This CDR3 contains 14 residues. V lost 5 bases, J lost 8 bases, and 8 bases stayed unmatched. Combining the CDR3 with reference TRBV28 and TRBJ2-3 gives the whole variable domain DVKVTQSSRYLVKRTGEKVFLECVQDMDHENMFWYRQDPGLGLRLIYFSYDVKMKEKGDIPEGYSVSREKKERFSLILESASTNQTSMYLCASSQVAGDATQYFGPGTRLTVL.

This clonotype appeared a few times. J is TRBJ2-3 and V is TRBV20-1; 12 nucleotides agree with TRBD2. The CDR3 totals 16 residues. CDR1 and CDR2 (germline): DFQATT, SNEGSKA (reference sequence). J gave up 6 bases and V 1 base, and 8 bases lay outside the gene matches. CDR3 coding DNA: TGCAGTGCTAGAGCCCTAGCGGGAGGGCCAAGGGATACGCAGTATTTT. It translates to CSARALAGGPRDTQYF.

This sequence joins TRBV18 and TRBJ2-5; TRBD1 might be the D (5 bases). The J call may be in error: the DNA end matches TRBJ2-7 better. CDR1 and CDR2 (germline): KGHSH, LQKENI. This CDR3 is 13 amino acids long. CDR3: CASSPNQGYEQYF. CDR3 nucleotide sequence: TGTGCCAGCTCACCGAATCAGGGCTACGAGCAGTACTTC.

This clonotype was seen just once. This rearrangement joins TRBV7-9 to TRBJ2-4; D not resolved. The DNA end is a closer match to TRBJ2-7, so the J assignment may be wrong. CDR1 is SEHNR, CDR2 FQNEAQ, per germline (reference sequence). This CDR3 is 13 amino acids long. CDR3 sequence reads: CASSLIRSYEQYF. CDR3 coding DNA: TGTGCCAGCAGCTTAATCAGGTCCTACGAGCAGTACTTC.

The chain has TRBV15 and TRBJ2-3; no firm D call. CDR3 length: 15 residues. Germline-derived CDR1 and CDR2 are LNHNV and YYDKDF (reference sequence). Trimming cost V 3 bases and J 0 bases, with 10 bases left between them. Here the CDR3 reads CATSRTGTSTDTQYF. The DNA of the CDR3 is TGTGCCACCAGCAGGACTGGAACTAGCACAGATACGCAGTATTTT.

The CDR3 protein is CAISDRGGLTYEQYF. DNA of the CDR3: TGTGCCATCAGTGACCGTGGCGGATTAACCTACGAGCAGTACTTC. V and J are TRBV10-3 and TRBJ2-7; D is unresolved. Germline V gene lookup returns CDR1 ENHRY and CDR2 SYGVKD. V lost 3 bases and J lost 2, with 14 bases in between. This CDR3 comprises 15 residues.

This clonotype was picked up a small number of times. The gene calls are TRBV5-6 and TRBJ2-7; D perhaps matches TRBD1 (6 bases). The germline V gene encodes CDR1 SGHDT and CDR2 YYEEEE. This CDR3 comprises 15 residues. Trimming took off 1 base at V and 0 bases at J, with 11 bases between the two ends. This CDR3 reads CASSLFTGNSYEQYF. CDR3 in DNA: TGTGCCAGCAGCTTGTTTACAGGGAACTCCTACGAGCAGTACTTC.

This rearrangement joins TRBV20-1 to TRBJ2-7, with 7 bases matching TRBD1. Germline V gene sequence: CDR1 DFQATT, CDR2 SNEGSKA (reference sequence). Trimming removed 4 bases from V and 2 bases from J; junction bases left unmatched: 8. This CDR3 is 14 amino acids long. This CDR3 reads CSATPHDRAYEQYF. The CDR3 DNA reads TGCAGTGCTACACCACATGACAGGGCCTACGAGCAGTACTTC.